This T cell receptor (beta chain) was captured in a study of T cell responses to AZD1222 COVID-19 vaccine. Overall study findings and caveats: Reportedly, close to half of spike-specific TCRs are directed against unmutated variant regions. Receipt of two AZD1222 doses was followed by a rise in Spike-specific TCR breadth and depth. Spike regions recognized by vaccine-associated CD4 TCRs spanned the protein, led by 160-218 and 743-854. A mostly white British donor set with more females was recruited, and clonal diversity was possibly underestimated.

Only a few counts were recorded for this clone. Its antigen remains unidentified. Libraries were prepared by immunoSEQ multiplex PCR; TCRdb keeps only in-frame clonotypes and omits some of them. The sample records 65,000 to 90,000 clones, 86% being singletons. This TCR was recovered from an adult in good health. The material sequenced was peripheral blood, taken on day 0 of AZD1222 vaccination.

The CDR3 loop reads CASKKGLAEGNEQFF. As DNA, the CDR3 is TGTGCCAGCAAGAAGGGACTAGCGGAAGGCAATGAGCAGTTCTTC. The V and J genes are TRBV5-4 and TRBJ2-1; 11 positions agree with TRBD2. Germline CDR1 is SGHNT and CDR2 is YYREEE (reference sequence). The J segment lost 6 bases and the V segment lost 6 bases, leaving 8 bases of the junction unmatched. The CDR3 length is 15 residues.